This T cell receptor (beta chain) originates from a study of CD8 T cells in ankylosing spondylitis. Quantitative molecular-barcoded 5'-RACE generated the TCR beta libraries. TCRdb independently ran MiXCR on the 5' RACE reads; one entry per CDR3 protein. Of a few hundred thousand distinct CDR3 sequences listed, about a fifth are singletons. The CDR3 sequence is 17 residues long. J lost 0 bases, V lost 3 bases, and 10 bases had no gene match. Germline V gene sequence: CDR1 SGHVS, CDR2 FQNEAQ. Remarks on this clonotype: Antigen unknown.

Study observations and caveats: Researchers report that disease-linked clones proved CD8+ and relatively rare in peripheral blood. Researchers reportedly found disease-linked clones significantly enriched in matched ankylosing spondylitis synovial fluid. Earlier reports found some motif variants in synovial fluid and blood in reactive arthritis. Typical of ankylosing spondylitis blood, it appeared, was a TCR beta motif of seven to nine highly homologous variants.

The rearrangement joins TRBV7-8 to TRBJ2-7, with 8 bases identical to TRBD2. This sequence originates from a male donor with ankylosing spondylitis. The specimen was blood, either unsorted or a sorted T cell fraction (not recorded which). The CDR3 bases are TGTGCCAGCAGCTTTGTATCCGGGAGGGCCGTCTCCTACGAGCAGTACTTC. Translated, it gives CASSFVSGRAVSYEQYF.